The clone carrying this TCR beta chain was recorded a few times. Original processing methods: Researchers report that nucleated cell counts were estimated from reference gene primer amplification. Profiling relied on immunoSEQ multiplex PCR, and the TCRdb table lists in-frame clones only, not all of them. The DNA gave D and trimming, while V, J and clone size come from that table. The sample has under 60,000 clones, approximately 90% seen once. These data come from a study of blood T cell repertoires in COVID-19. Overall study context: Acute and convalescent COVID-19 samples came from the United States, Italy and Spain.

Per the germline V gene, CDR1 is LNHDA and CDR2 is SQIVND (reference sequence). The CDR3 is made up of 13 amino acids. V shed 7 bases and J shed 8 bases, with 14 bases lying between them. The sequenced sample was peripheral blood. The TCR comes from a man aged 55 to 69 with acute or convalescent COVID-19. The chain joins TRBV19 to TRBJ1-4, with D perhaps TRBD1 (5 bases). CDR3 in DNA: TGTGCCAGTAACCCGCAGGGTGGAGAAAAACTGTTTTTT. Protein product: CASNPQGGEKLFF.